This paragraph reports one T cell receptor beta chain. Its antigen is not known. The sample belongs to a study of T cell responses to AZD1222 COVID-19 vaccine. Study-wide results and limits: White British people made up most donors, females outnumbered males, and clonal diversity was possibly underestimated.

The repertoire was sequenced with immunoSEQ multiplex PCR; TCRdb's copy has only in-frame clones and lacks some. This table has 100,000 to 150,000 clones, less than 90% appearing once. The receptor was isolated from an adult in good health. The source material was peripheral blood, sampled on day 0 of AZD1222 vaccination.

The CDR3, as DNA: TGCGCCAGCAGCTATTTGACAGGCCCAGGCTATGGCTACACCTTC. Amino acids: CASSYLTGPGYGYTF. The chain uses TRBV5-1 and TRBJ1-2, with D possibly TRBD1 on 6 matching bases. Trimming took 3 bases from V and 4 from J, leaving 16 bases between them. CDR1 SGHRS and CDR2 YFSETQ come from the germline V gene. CDR3 length: 15 residues.